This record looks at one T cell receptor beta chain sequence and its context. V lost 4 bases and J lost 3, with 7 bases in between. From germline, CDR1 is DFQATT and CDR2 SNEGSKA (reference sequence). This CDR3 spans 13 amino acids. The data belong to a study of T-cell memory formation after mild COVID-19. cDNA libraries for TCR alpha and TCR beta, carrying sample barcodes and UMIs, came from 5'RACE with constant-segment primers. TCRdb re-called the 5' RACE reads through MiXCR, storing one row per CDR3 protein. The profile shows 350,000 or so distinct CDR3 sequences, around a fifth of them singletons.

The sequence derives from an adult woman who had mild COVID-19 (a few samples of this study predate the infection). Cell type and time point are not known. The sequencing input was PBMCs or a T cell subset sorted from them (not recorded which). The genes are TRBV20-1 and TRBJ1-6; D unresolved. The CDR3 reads CSATFLYNSPLHF. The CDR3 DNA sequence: TGCAGTGCTACCTTCCTCTATAATTCACCCCTCCACTTT.